Below, 29 T cell receptor beta chains from the same sample are listed, as sequenced in a study of T cell responses to AZD1222 COVID-19 vaccine. Libraries were prepared by immunoSEQ multiplex PCR; TCRdb keeps only in-frame clonotypes and omits some of them. The table has 140,000 to 150,000 clones, about 89% seen once. Sequenced here: peripheral blood, sampled on day 0 of MenACWY control vaccination. Receptors originate from an adult in good health.

A few counts support this clone. Other DNA sequences in the same sample also yield this CDR3. The chain joins TRBV3-1 (or the pseudogene TRBV3-2) to TRBJ1-5; 7 bases match TRBD1. The CDR3 runs 14 residues. The germline gives CDR1 LGHDT, CDR2 YNNKEL (reference sequence). V was clipped by 4 bases and J by 2 bases; unmatched bases: 2. The CDR3 coding sequence is TGTGCCAGCAGCCCCGGGACAGGCAATCAGCCCCAGCATTTT. Amino acid sequence: CASSPGTGNQPQHF.

The rearrangement joins TRBV4-1 to TRBJ1-1, with a possible D match to TRBD1 (6 bases). The CDR3 has 15 residues. Germline V gene data show CDR1 as MGHRA and CDR2 as YSYEKL. The V and J ends lost 4 bases and 1 base respectively, with 13 bases between them. DNA of the CDR3: TGCGCCAGCAGCCTCCGACAGGTTAAGAACACTGAAGCTTTCTTT. This gives the protein CASSLRQVKNTEAFF.

CDR3 nucleotide sequence: TGTGCCAGCAGTTTATATGGTGAGCCCCTCCACTTT. Translation: CASSLYGEPLHF. The chain carries TRBV28 and TRBJ1-6; the D is unclear. CDR3 length: 12 residues. V lost 1 base, J lost 13 bases, and 8 bases lay in between. Germline V lookup: CDR1 MDHEN, CDR2 SYDVKM.

The gene calls are TRBV2 and TRBJ1-2; tentative D call: TRBD1 (6 bases). The CDR3 runs 11 residues. Germline V CDR1 and CDR2: SNHLY, FYNNEI. V shed 10 bases and J shed 3 bases, with 9 bases lying between them. The CDR3 region has the DNA TGTGCCACGGGGGCAGACTATGGCTACACCTTC. This gives the protein CATGADYGYTF.

The chain links TRBV9 to TRBJ2-7; a weak D match, TRBD2 (6 bases). Deletions cut 4 bases from V and 2 bases from J, with 16 bases between. This CDR3 region has 15 residues. Looked up from germline, CDR1 is SGDLS and CDR2 is YYNGEE. The CDR3 is CASSPGGRLTYEQYF. DNA for the CDR3: TGTGCCAGCAGCCCTGGGGGGAGACTCACCTACGAGCAGTACTTC.

The gene calls are TRBV7-2 and TRBJ1-6; tentatively, D is TRBD1 (6 bases). The CDR3 runs to 17 residues. Trimming cost V 1 base and J 9 bases, with 19 bases left between them. CDR1 and CDR2 from the germline V gene are SGHTA and FQGNSA. The CDR3 DNA sequence: TGTGCCAGCAGCTTAGAACCGGGGGGCTTTGGGTTTTCACCCCTCCACTTT. Translating gives CASSLEPGGFGFSPLHF.

The chain recombines TRBV3-1 (or the pseudogene TRBV3-2) with TRBJ1-2; TRBD1 might be the D (5 bases). CDR3 length equals 16 residues. V dropped 0 bases and J dropped 8 bases, with 19 bases sitting between them. Germline V gene sequence: CDR1 LGHDT, CDR2 YNNKEL (reference sequence). This chain's CDR3 is CASSQEGAGPLGGYTF. CDR3 DNA: TGTGCCAGCAGCCAAGAAGGGGCCGGACCCCTGGGGGGCTACACCTTC.

The chain combines TRBV3-1 (or the pseudogene TRBV3-2) with TRBJ2-5, with D possibly TRBD2 on 5 matching bases. The CDR3 is made up of 17 amino acids. Germline CDR1 is LGHDT and CDR2 is YNNKEL (reference sequence). V dropped 0 bases and J dropped 1 base, with 15 bases sitting between them. CDR3 protein: CASSQDSRRLLQETQYF. The CDR3 DNA is TGTGCCAGCAGCCAAGATAGCCGGAGACTACTCCAAGAGACCCAGTACTTC.

The gene calls are TRBV19 and TRBJ1-4; D is ambiguous. Per the germline V gene, CDR1 is LNHDA and CDR2 is SQIVND (reference sequence). V gave up 5 bases and J gave up 2 bases, with 12 bases separating them. The CDR3 length is 15 residues. CDR3 residues: CASSQTAGTNEKLFF. For the CDR3, the DNA is TGTGCCAGTAGTCAAACGGCGGGGACTAATGAAAAACTGTTTTTT.

This chain joins TRBV7-9 and TRBJ2-7; 9 bases agree with TRBD1. Germline V CDR1 and CDR2: SEHNR, FQNEAQ (reference sequence). Losses at the gene ends were 3 bases for V and 5 bases for J; bases not matched to a gene: 5. The CDR3 loop spans 14 amino acids. CDR3 DNA: TGTGCCAGCAGCTTGACAGGGGGTAGGAACGAGCAGTACTTC. This sequence encodes CASSLTGGRNEQYF.

The chain combines TRBV5-4 with TRBJ2-7; TRBD1 matches at 7 bases. With 4 bases clipped from V and 2 bases from J, the junction kept 6 bases outside the gene matches. Germline V gene sequence: CDR1 SGHNT, CDR2 YYREEE (reference sequence). There are 14 residues in the CDR3. CDR3 in DNA: TGTGCCAGCAGCGGACAGGTCCCTCCCTACGAGCAGTACTTC. Encoded protein: CASSGQVPPYEQYF.

The rearrangement uses TRBV19 and TRBJ1-6; 9 nucleotides agree with TRBD1. Losses at the gene ends were 5 bases for V and 7 bases for J; bases not matched to a gene: 9. The CDR3 is made up of 16 amino acids. Germline loops: CDR1 LNHDA, CDR2 SQIVND (reference sequence). DNA for the CDR3: TGTGCCAGTAGTCCGTCCCGGGACAGGGTAAATTCACCCCTCCACTTT. Protein product: CASSPSRDRVNSPLHF.

This rearrangement joins TRBV2 to TRBJ1-2, with D unclear. V lost 10 bases and J lost 5, with 14 bases in between. Per germline, CDR1 SNHLY and CDR2 FYNNEI. The CDR3 covers 12 residues. CDR3 DNA: TGTGCCACCTCATCAAGGGAGTATGGCTACACCTTC. Protein: CATSSREYGYTF.

CDR3 DNA: TGTGCCACCAGCAGGACAGGGAGCCTCGGAGATACGCAGTATTTT. This sequence encodes CATSRTGSLGDTQYF. The chain recombines TRBV15 with TRBJ2-3; 7 bases agree with TRBD1. CDR3 length: 15 residues. V lost 3 bases and J lost 5; bases outside the gene matches: 8. Germline loops: CDR1 LNHNV, CDR2 YYDKDF (reference sequence).

The chain employs TRBV19 and TRBJ2-4; D might be TRBD1 or TRBD2, each matching 5 bases. The ends were cut back, 8 bases at V and 6 bases at J, with 20 bases in the middle. The CDR3 runs to 15 residues. Germline-derived CDR1 and CDR2 are LNHDA and SQIVND (reference sequence). The CDR3 region is CASCSLAGSPNIQYF. In DNA form, the CDR3 reads TGTGCCAGTTGCTCCCTAGCAGGGAGTCCAAACATTCAGTACTTC.

V gene TRBV15 combines with J gene TRBJ1-5; 9 bases map to TRBD1. This CDR3 spans 21 amino acids. With 0 bases clipped from V and 0 bases from J, the junction kept 15 bases outside the gene matches. CDR1 and CDR2 from the germline V gene are LNHNV and YYDKDF (reference sequence). CDR3 sequence: CATSRDKFGDREAYSNQPQHF. The CDR3 coding sequence is TGTGCCACCAGCAGAGATAAGTTCGGGGACAGGGAGGCTTATAGCAATCAGCCCCAGCATTTT.

The V gene is TRBV27, the J gene TRBJ2-1, with unresolved D. This CDR3 contains 9 residues. Germline V gene sequence: CDR1 MNHEY, CDR2 SMNVEV (reference sequence). The V end lost 3 bases, the J end lost 16 bases, and 7 bases lay between the germline ends. The CDR3 here is CASSFGHFF. The CDR3 DNA reads TGTGCCAGCAGTTTCGGCCACTTCTTC.

The rearrangement links TRBV2 to TRBJ2-3, with 9 bases that match TRBD2. In germline, CDR1 is SNHLY, CDR2 FYNNEI. The length of the CDR3 is 18 residues. The junction had 10 bases not matched to a gene; V was cut back by 1 base and J by 2 bases. The CDR3, as DNA: TGTGCCAGCAGTGAAGGTACCCTGGCTAGCGGGGTCACAGATACGCAGTATTTT. Amino acid sequence: CASSEGTLASGVTDTQYF.

This clone was detected only a few times. The chain employs TRBV18 and TRBJ1-1; D ambiguous. The germline V gene has CDR1 KGHSH and CDR2 LQKENI. V lost 2 bases and J 5 bases, leaving 12 bases between the germline ends. This CDR3 spans 14 amino acids. The CDR3 DNA follows: TGTGCCAGCTCACCAGAAGGGAGTAGTACTGAAGCTTTCTTT. Its protein product is CASSPEGSSTEAFF.

V usage is TRBV6-5 and J usage is TRBJ1-4, with TRBD1 matching over 9 bases. This CDR3 contains 15 residues. Trimming took 4 bases from V and 8 from J; bases not matched to a gene: 8. CDR1 MNHEY and CDR2 SVGAGI come from the germline V gene. The CDR3, as DNA: TGTGCCAGCAGTTCCCCCGGGACAGGGAACGAAAAACTGTTTTTT. It is translated as CASSSPGTGNEKLFF.

This chain uses TRBV2 with TRBJ2-5, with D perhaps matching TRBD2 (5 bases). Per germline, CDR1 SNHLY and CDR2 FYNNEI. Trimming left V 2 bases short and J 3 bases short, with 10 bases between. This CDR3 region has 14 residues. The CDR3 DNA reads TGTGCCAGCAGTGAAAGTTGGGGAGAAGAGACCCAGTACTTC. Amino acid sequence: CASSESWGEETQYF.

The chain is built from TRBV15 and TRBJ1-2; the match to TRBD1 covers 8 bases. The germline CDR1 and CDR2 sequences are LNHNV and YYDKDF (reference sequence). This CDR3 contains 13 residues. V gave up 5 bases and J gave up 4 bases; unmatched junction bases: 3. The CDR3 bases are TGTGCCACCAGCCTAGACAGGGGCTATGGCTACACCTTC. Translated, it gives CATSLDRGYGYTF.

The chain couples TRBV5-1 to TRBJ1-2, with no clear D. CDR1 is SGHRS, CDR2 YFSETQ, per germline. Trimming took 0 bases from V and 3 from J, leaving 21 bases between them. The CDR3 totals 18 residues. CDR3 coding DNA: TGCGCCAGCAGCTTGGCCCCACCAGCAGGCGGGGTGGACTATGGCTACACCTTC. Translated: CASSLAPPAGGVDYGYTF.

This clone was detected once. The chain combines TRBV4-1 with TRBJ2-3; 8 nucleotides match TRBD1. V shed 2 bases and J 2 bases; nucleotides not matched to a gene: 3. There are 15 residues in the CDR3. Germline V CDR1 and CDR2: MGHRA, YSYEKL. The CDR3 DNA sequence: TGCGCCAGCAGCCAAAGGCAGGGGGCCACAGATACGCAGTATTTT. Protein product: CASSQRQGATDTQYF.

CDR3: CASTKRRDSHARETQYF. CDR3 DNA: TGTGCCAGCACCAAACGACGGGACTCCCATGCCCGGGAGACCCAGTACTTC. The chain carries TRBV21-1 and TRBJ2-5; the table names TRBD2, a call not compared with the DNA. TRBV21-1 is a pseudogene locus. This CDR3 comprises 17 residues.

This clone was recorded once. The CDR3 sequence is CASSLGSGVAKNIQYF. The CDR3 DNA is TGTGCCAGCAGCTTAGGGAGCGGGGTGGCCAAAAACATTCAGTACTTC. This chain joins TRBV7-2 and TRBJ2-4; 7 nucleotides agree with TRBD2. The CDR3 is made up of 16 amino acids. The germline gives CDR1 SGHTA, CDR2 FQGNSA. The J segment lost 1 base and the V segment lost 1 base, leaving 4 bases of the junction unmatched.

The genes are TRBV5-1 and TRBJ2-7; D gene ambiguous. V lost 0 bases, J lost 4 bases, and 8 bases lay in between. Germline values: CDR1 SGHRS, CDR2 YFSETQ. The length of the CDR3 is 13 residues. CDR3 in DNA: TGCGCCAGCAGCTTGGAGGGTTTGTACGAGCAGTACTTC. The encoded protein is CASSLEGLYEQYF.

J is TRBJ2-4 and V is TRBV2; TRBD2 matches 9 bases. This CDR3 has 16 residues. Trimming at V came to 6 bases and at J to 1 base, leaving 7 bases not matched to a gene. Germline V gene sequence: CDR1 SNHLY, CDR2 FYNNEI. The CDR3 here is CASRPGLAKAKNIQYF. The CDR3 region has the DNA TGTGCCAGCAGACCGGGACTAGCTAAGGCCAAAAACATTCAGTACTTC.

This chain uses TRBV30 with TRBJ2-7; a possible D gene is TRBD1 (5 bases). In germline, CDR1 is GTSNPN, CDR2 SVGIG (reference sequence). The CDR3 runs to 15 residues. Deletions cut 7 bases from V and 2 bases from J, with 21 bases between. The CDR3 bases are TGTGCCTCCGACTCCATTTCCGCGACAGCCTACGAGCAGTACTTC. Amino acids: CASDSISATAYEQYF.